The 9 T cell receptor beta chains below were found in one sample sequenced in a study of shared clonotypes between healthy human individuals. Method: immunoSEQ multiplex PCR; TCRdb's copy keeps in-frame clones and lacks some. The table lists 600,000 to 700,000 clones, around three quarters of them singletons, with around 1.8% in the top ten. The sample was memory CD4+ T cells sorted from blood. Noted subset: CD45RA-negative fraction. The source is a woman in her thirties in good health.

This clone was observed many times. This rearrangement joins TRBV5-6 to TRBJ2-5; D might be TRBD2 (6 bases). The CDR3 length is 16 residues. CDR1 SGHDT and CDR2 YYEEEE come from the germline V gene. V was trimmed by 6 bases and J by 1 base, leaving 19 bases between them. CDR3 region: CASTRGDFRIQETQYF. The CDR3 DNA reads as TGTGCCAGCACCCGAGGGGACTTTAGAATCCAAGAGACCCAGTACTTC.

In the case of this clone: Since a far larger clone is one base different, this is likely a read error. The sample carries other DNA sequences with the same CDR3. This chain connects TRBV15 to TRBJ2-3; 8 nucleotides match TRBD2. This CDR3 spans 15 amino acids. CDR1 is LNHNV and CDR2 is YYDKDF in the germline V gene (reference sequence). The V and J ends lost 9 bases and 4 bases, in that order; junction bases with no gene match: 12. This CDR3 is CATSPGGAGSDTQYF. DNA for the CDR3: TGTGCCACTAGCCCGGGGGGGGCGGGTTCAGATACGCAGTATTTT. Supplemented by reference TRBV15 and TRBJ2-3, the full variable domain reads DAMVIQNPRYQVTQFGKPVTLSCSQTLNHNVMYWYQQKSSQAPKLLFHYYDKDFNNEADTPDNFQSRRPNTSFCFLDIRSPGLGDTAMYLCATSPGGAGSDTQYFGPGTRLTVL.

The chain recombines TRBV5-1 with TRBJ2-2; TRBD2 might be the D (5 bases). Germline V gene data show CDR1 as SGHRS and CDR2 as YFSETQ. This CDR3 spans 16 amino acids. The V gene lost 7 bases and the J gene lost 5 bases, with 21 bases spanning the gap. CDR3 DNA: TGCGCCAGCGACCTCGGGCCGGGAACCACAACCGGGGAGCTGTTTTTT. Translation gives CASDLGPGTTTGELFF. Based on the CDR3 plus reference TRBV5-1 and TRBJ2-2, the full variable domain is KAGVTQTPRYLIKTRGQQVTLSCSPISGHRSVSWYQQTPGQGLQFLFEYFSETQRNKGNFPGRFSGRQFSNSRSEMNVSTLELGDSALYLCASDLGPGTTTGELFFGEGSRLTVL.

This chain connects TRBV6-6 to TRBJ2-7; unclear D gene. Trimming took off 5 bases at V and 3 bases at J, with 8 bases between the two ends. Germline V CDR1 and CDR2: MNHNY, SVGAGI (reference sequence). CDR3 length: 12 residues. Written as DNA, the CDR3 is TGTGCCAGCAGTCCGTCCGACTACGAGCAGTACTTC. It translates to CASSPSDYEQYF.

The gene calls are TRBV10-2 and TRBJ1-5; TRBD1 might be the D (6 bases). The CDR3 extends over 13 amino acids. CDR1 WSHSY and CDR2 SAAADI come from the germline V gene. V lost 9 bases, J lost 6 bases, and 15 bases lay in between. The chain's CDR3 is CASLQGFSQPQHF. The CDR3 region has the DNA TGCGCCAGTCTACAGGGATTCAGTCAGCCCCAGCATTTT.

V is TRBV5-1 and J is TRBJ2-3; D not certain. Trimming cost V 0 bases and J 0 bases, with 8 bases left between them. The germline V gene has CDR1 SGHRS and CDR2 YFSETQ. The CDR3 contains 15 residues. CDR3 sequence reads: CASSLVYRSTDTQYF. CDR3 bases: TGCGCCAGCAGCTTGGTATACCGTAGCACAGATACGCAGTATTTT.

V and J are TRBV6-1 and TRBJ1-1, with D possibly being TRBD1 (5 bases). The CDR3 is 15 residues long. CDR1 MNHNS and CDR2 SASEGT come from the germline V gene. Trimming shortened V by 5 bases and J by 8 bases, and 21 bases separated the two germline ends. CDR3 in DNA: TGTGCCAGCAGTCCGCGGGGCTTGGCGAGGCCCGAAGCTTTCTTT. Protein: CASSPRGLARPEAFF.

The rearrangement joins TRBV7-3 to TRBJ2-2, with a weak D call TRBD2 (5 bases). This CDR3 is built from 14 residues. Germline CDR1 and CDR2: SGHTA and FQGTGA. Trimming cost V 2 bases and J 6 bases, with 10 bases left between them. The CDR3 loop reads CASSLSGVAGELFF. Written as DNA, the CDR3 is TGTGCCAGCAGCTTATCCGGGGTTGCCGGGGAGCTGTTTTTT.

As for this clone: Other DNA sequences in this sample translate to the same CDR3. V usage is TRBV29-1 and J usage is TRBJ2-7; no reliable D call. This CDR3 has 12 residues. CDR1 is SQVTM and CDR2 is ANQGSEA in the germline V gene. V lost 0 bases, J lost 3 bases, and 6 bases lay in between. CDR3 region: CSVEDRFYEQYF. Written as DNA, the CDR3 is TGCAGCGTTGAAGACAGATTCTACGAGCAGTACTTC.